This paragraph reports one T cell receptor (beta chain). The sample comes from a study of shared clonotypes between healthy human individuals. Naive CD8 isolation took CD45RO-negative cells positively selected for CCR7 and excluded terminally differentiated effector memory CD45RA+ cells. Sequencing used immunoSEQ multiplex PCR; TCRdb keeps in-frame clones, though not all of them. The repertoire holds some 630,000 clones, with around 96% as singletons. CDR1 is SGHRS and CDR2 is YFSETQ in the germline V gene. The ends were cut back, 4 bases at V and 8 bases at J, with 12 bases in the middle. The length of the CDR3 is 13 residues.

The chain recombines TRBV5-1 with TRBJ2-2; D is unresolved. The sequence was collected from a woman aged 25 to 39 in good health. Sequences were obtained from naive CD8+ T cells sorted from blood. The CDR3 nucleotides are TGCGCCAGCAGCGCTGTAGAAGCTGGGGAGCTGTTTTTT. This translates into CASSAVEAGELFF.